The 15 T cell receptor beta chains below come from one sample, sequenced in a study of cytomegalovirus exposure and HLA in healthy donors. The PCR employed 60 Vbeta primers together with 13 Jbeta primers. TCRdb's copy holds only in-frame clones and misses some; the assay was immunoSEQ multiplex PCR. The table has some 150,000 clones, approximately 70% seen once. The material sequenced was PBMCs. All receptors come from a woman aged 25 to 39 in good health and CMV-seronegative.

The DNA of the CDR3 is TGCAGCGTTGGTAGCGGGATACGCTCTGGGGCCAACGTCCTGACTTTC. Translated: CSVGSGIRSGANVLTF. The chain combines TRBV29-1 with TRBJ2-6; the match to TRBD2 covers 8 bases. With V trimmed by 4 bases and J by 0 bases, 5 bases remained unmatched. The CDR3 sequence is 16 residues long. Germline lookup yields CDR1 SQVTM and CDR2 ANQGSEA.

The rearrangement links TRBV7-9 to TRBJ1-1; possible D gene TRBD1, 6 bases. This CDR3 is 14 amino acids long. The V end was cut by 1 base, the J end by 6 bases, with 12 bases between. The germline gives CDR1 SEHNR, CDR2 FQNEAQ (reference sequence). CDR3 DNA sequence: TGTGCCAGCAGCTTAGGTTCCAGGGGTTCTGAAGCTTTCTTT. This gives the protein CASSLGSRGSEAFF. The full variable domain, its missing parts supplied by reference TRBV7-9 and TRBJ1-1, is DTGVSQNPRHKITKRGQNVTFRCDPISEHNRLYWYRQTLGQGPEFLTYFQNEAQLEKSRLLSDRFSAERPKGSFSTLEIQRTEQGDSAMYLCASSLGSRGSEAFFGQGTRLTVV.

This clone was seen only a few times. The genes are TRBV11-1 and TRBJ2-2, with a possible D match to TRBD1 (5 bases). Trimming removed 1 base at V and 8 bases at J, with 11 bases between. The CDR3 totals 14 residues. CDR1 and CDR2 (germline): SGHAT, FQDESV (reference sequence). The CDR3 DNA reads as TGTGCCAGCAGCTTAGGACAGAACCTGGGGGAGCTGTTTTTT. This gives the protein CASSLGQNLGELFF.

The rearrangement uses TRBV6-5 and TRBJ2-7; 7 bases are a match to TRBD1. CDR3 length: 13 amino acids. Germline loops: CDR1 MNHEY, CDR2 SVGAGI. With V trimmed by 6 bases and J by 6 bases, 8 bases remained unmatched. CDR3 nucleotides: TGTGCCAGCAGCCCAGCACAGGGGTCCGAGCAGTACGTC. It translates to CASSPAQGSEQYV.

This clone appeared a few times. This rearrangement joins TRBV6-6 to TRBJ2-7; 12 nucleotides agree with TRBD1. V was pared by 5 bases and J by 6 bases, with 2 bases of the junction left unmatched. Germline V gene data show CDR1 as MNHNY and CDR2 as SVGAGI (reference sequence). The CDR3 is 13 residues long. The CDR3 coding sequence is TGTGCCAGCAGTGGGGGACAGGGGGCCGAGCAGTACTTC. Amino acids: CASSGGQGAEQYF.

This chain links TRBV9 with TRBJ2-5, with TRBD2 matching over 10 bases. The germline CDR1 and CDR2 sequences are SGDLS and YYNGEE. This CDR3 spans 15 amino acids. With V trimmed by 3 bases and J by 4 bases, 6 bases remained unmatched. CDR3 bases: TGTGCCAGCAGCGGGAGCGGGGGGGCCACAGAGACCCAGTACTTC. Translating gives CASSGSGGATETQYF.

The chain combines TRBV2 with TRBJ2-7, with unresolved D. The V gene's germline CDR1 is SNHLY and CDR2 FYNNEI. The CDR3 contains 11 residues. V was cut by 5 bases and J by 0 bases, with 2 bases left in between. The CDR3, as DNA: TGTGCCAGCAGTTACTCCTACGAGCAGTACTTC. Protein sequence: CASSYSYEQYF.

The chain couples TRBV4-2 to TRBJ2-1; 15 bases align to TRBD2. CDR1 and CDR2 (germline): LGHNA, YNFKEQ. V was clipped by 4 bases and J by 11 bases; unmatched bases: 6. This CDR3 region has 15 residues. CDR3 region: CASSPGLAGGSKQFF. The CDR3, as DNA: TGTGCCAGCAGCCCAGGACTAGCGGGAGGGTCAAAGCAGTTCTTC.

This chain uses TRBV7-9 with TRBJ2-1; 10 nucleotides match TRBD1. The CDR3 covers 17 residues. The germline V gene encodes CDR1 SEHNR and CDR2 FQNEAQ (reference sequence). The V and J ends lost 4 bases and 2 bases, in that order; junction bases with no gene match: 8. CDR3 nucleotides: TGTGCCAGCAGCTCCGGCCGGGACAGGGGCACCTACAATGAGCAGTTCTTC. Translated, it gives CASSSGRDRGTYNEQFF.

This clone has more than one count but fewer than ten. V and J are TRBV4-1 and TRBJ1-2; 9 positions match TRBD1. The V segment lost 4 bases and the J segment 2 bases; nucleotides outside the gene matches: 5. Germline V gene sequence: CDR1 MGHRA, CDR2 YSYEKL. This CDR3 comprises 15 residues. CDR3 DNA sequence: TGCGCCAGCAGCCCCTGGGACAGGGAAAACTATGGCTACACCTTC. Translated, it gives CASSPWDRENYGYTF.

The genes are TRBV29-1 and TRBJ2-5; D remains unclear. The CDR3 extends over 14 amino acids. Between the trimmed V and J ends, which lost 3 bases and 1 base, there was a span of 12 bases. In germline, CDR1 is SQVTM, CDR2 ANQGSEA. CDR3 bases: TGCAGCGTTGACCCCAACGAGATCCAAGAGACCCAGTACTTC. Translation gives CSVDPNEIQETQYF.

The chain has TRBV28 and TRBJ2-1; 8 nucleotides align to TRBD2. Germline CDR1 and CDR2: MDHEN and SYDVKM. The CDR3 extends over 14 amino acids. The trim removed 7 bases at V and 7 bases at J, leaving 9 bases unmatched. In DNA form, the CDR3 reads TGTGCCAGCACCTTAGGACTAGCCAGAAATGAGCAGTTCTTC. Translation gives CASTLGLARNEQFF.

Regarding this clone: One end of the junction fails to match germline, which may point to a read error. The CDR3, as DNA: TGTGCTAGCAGCTTAGCGCTCGCGGGAGGGACCTTCGGCGATGAGCAGTTCTTC. Protein: CASSLALAGGTFGDEQFF. The chain recombines TRBV7-7 with TRBJ2-1; 9 bases line up with TRBD2. The CDR3 has 18 amino acids. Germline lookup yields CDR1 SSHAT and CDR2 FNYEAQ (reference sequence). Based on the CDR3 plus reference TRBV7-7 and TRBJ2-1, the full variable domain is GAGVSQSPRYKVTKRGQDVTLRCDPISSHATLYWYQQALGQGPEFLTYFNYEAQPDKSGLPSDRFSAERPEGSISTLTIQRTEQRDSAMYRCASSLALAGGTFGDEQFFGPGTRLTVL.

This clone has only a few counts. The chain uses TRBV28 and TRBJ1-4; no firm D call. Germline CDR1 reads MDHEN; CDR2 reads SYDVKM. V lost 8 bases and J lost 7, with 17 bases in between. The CDR3 loop spans 14 amino acids. In DNA, the CDR3 is TGTGCCAGCGCGTGGGCAGGAGGAAGTGAAAAACTGTTTTTT. Translating gives CASAWAGGSEKLFF.

The chain combines TRBV4-1 with TRBJ1-1; D is unresolved. Trimming shortened V by 0 bases and J by 9 bases, and 14 bases separated the two germline ends. The CDR3 runs 14 residues. The germline gives CDR1 MGHRA, CDR2 YSYEKL. The CDR3 region is CASSQDPTTGQAFF. DNA for the CDR3: TGCGCCAGCAGCCAAGACCCCACCACGGGTCAAGCTTTCTTT.